This T cell receptor (beta chain) was recovered during a study of cytomegalovirus exposure and HLA in healthy donors. Study-wide results and limits: The study found most TCR sequences rare, yet found some public TCRs in many donors.

As concerns this clone: Its antigen is unidentified.

Assay: immunoSEQ multiplex PCR; the TCRdb copy retains only in-frame clones and omits some. The repertoire holds 120,000 or so clones, with roughly 90% as singletons. The V gene end was trimmed by 5 bases and the J gene end by 1 base; junction bases not matched to a gene: 7. The CDR3 totals 16 residues. CDR1 is SGHVS, CDR2 FNYEAQ, per germline. This chain joins TRBV7-6 and TRBJ2-7; 11 nucleotides match TRBD2. The TCR sequence derives from a woman under 30 in good health and CMV-seronegative. The specimen sequenced was PBMCs. The CDR3 sequence: CASSRLAGHPSYEQYF. The CDR3 region has the DNA TGTGCCAGCAGCCGACTAGCGGGACACCCATCCTACGAGCAGTACTTC. The full variable domain, completed using reference TRBV7-6 and TRBJ2-7, is GAGVSQSPRYKVTKRGQDVALRCDPISGHVSLYWYRQALGQGPEFLTYFNYEAQQDKSGLPNDRFSAERPEGSISTLTIQRTEQRDSAMYRCASSRLAGHPSYEQYFGPGTRLTVT.